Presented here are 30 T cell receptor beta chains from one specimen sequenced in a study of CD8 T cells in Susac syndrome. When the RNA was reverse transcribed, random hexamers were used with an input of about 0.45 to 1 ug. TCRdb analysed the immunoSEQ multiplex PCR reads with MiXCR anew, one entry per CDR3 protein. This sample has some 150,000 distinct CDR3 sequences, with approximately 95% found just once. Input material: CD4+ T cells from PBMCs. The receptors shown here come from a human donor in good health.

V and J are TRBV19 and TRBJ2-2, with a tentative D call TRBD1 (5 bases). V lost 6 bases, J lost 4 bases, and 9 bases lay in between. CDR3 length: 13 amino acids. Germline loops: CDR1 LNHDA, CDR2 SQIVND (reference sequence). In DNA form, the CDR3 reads TGTGCCAGTAGCCCGACAGTCACCGGGGAGCTGTTTTTT. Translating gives CASSPTVTGELFF.

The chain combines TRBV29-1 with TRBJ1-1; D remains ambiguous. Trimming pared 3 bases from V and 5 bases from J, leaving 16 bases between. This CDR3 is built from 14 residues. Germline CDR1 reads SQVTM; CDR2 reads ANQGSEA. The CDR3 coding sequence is TGCAGCGTTGAGCCAGGCTACATGCTAACTGAAGCTTTCTTT. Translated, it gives CSVEPGYMLTEAFF.

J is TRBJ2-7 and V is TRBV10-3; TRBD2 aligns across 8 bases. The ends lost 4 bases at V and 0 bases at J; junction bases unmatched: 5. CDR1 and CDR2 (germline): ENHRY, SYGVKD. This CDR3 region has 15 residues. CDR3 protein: CAISAALAASYEQYF. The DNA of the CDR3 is TGTGCCATCAGTGCGGCACTAGCGGCCTCCTACGAGCAGTACTTC.

The CDR3 DNA is TGCAGTGCGAGCACTAGCGGGGCGAGCTCCTACAATGAGCAGTTCTTC. It is translated as CSASTSGASSYNEQFF. The chain employs TRBV20-1 and TRBJ2-1; 10 nucleotides line up with TRBD2. Germline V gene data show CDR1 as DFQATT and CDR2 as SNEGSKA (reference sequence). V dropped 6 bases and J dropped 0; count of bases not matched to a gene: 8. This CDR3 spans 16 amino acids.

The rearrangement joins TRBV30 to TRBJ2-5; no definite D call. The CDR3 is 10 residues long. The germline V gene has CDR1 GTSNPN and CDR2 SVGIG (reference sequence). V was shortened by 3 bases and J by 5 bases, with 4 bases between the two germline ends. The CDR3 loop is CAWSRETQYF. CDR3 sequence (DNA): TGTGCCTGGAGCCGGGAGACCCAGTACTTC.

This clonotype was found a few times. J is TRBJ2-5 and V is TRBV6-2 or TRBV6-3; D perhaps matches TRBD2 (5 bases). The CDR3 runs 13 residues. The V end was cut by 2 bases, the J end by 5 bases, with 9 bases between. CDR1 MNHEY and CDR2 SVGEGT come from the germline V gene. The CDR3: CASSYTRGETQYF. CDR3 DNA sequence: TGTGCCAGCAGTTACACTCGCGGGGAGACCCAGTACTTC.

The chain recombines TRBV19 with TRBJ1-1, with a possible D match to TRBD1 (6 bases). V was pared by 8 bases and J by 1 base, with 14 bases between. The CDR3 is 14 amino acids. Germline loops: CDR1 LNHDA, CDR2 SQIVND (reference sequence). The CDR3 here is CASRHNRENTEAFF. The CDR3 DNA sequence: TGTGCCAGTCGTCACAACAGGGAGAACACTGAAGCTTTCTTT.

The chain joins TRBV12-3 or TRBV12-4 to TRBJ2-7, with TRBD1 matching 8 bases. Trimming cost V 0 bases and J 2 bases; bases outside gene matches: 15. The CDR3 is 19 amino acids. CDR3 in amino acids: CASSLALTTGAPGTYEQYF. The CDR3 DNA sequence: TGTGCCAGCAGTTTAGCCTTAACGACAGGGGCACCTGGCACCTACGAGCAGTACTTC.

The CDR3 coding sequence is TGTGCCTGGGCCGAGGGATGGGTGGCCGGGGAGCTGTTTTTT. Encoded protein: CAWAEGWVAGELFF. This chain connects TRBV30 to TRBJ2-2; D is perhaps TRBD2 (5 bases). CDR3 length: 14 residues. Trimming shortened V by 5 bases and J by 6 bases, and 16 bases separated the two germline ends. The germline V gene has CDR1 GTSNPN and CDR2 SVGIG (reference sequence).

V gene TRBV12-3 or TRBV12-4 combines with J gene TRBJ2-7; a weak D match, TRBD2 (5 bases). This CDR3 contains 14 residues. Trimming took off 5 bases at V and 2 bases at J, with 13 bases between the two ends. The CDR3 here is CASSRAAPPYEQYF. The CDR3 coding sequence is TGTGCCAGCAGTAGAGCGGCACCCCCCTACGAGCAGTACTTC.

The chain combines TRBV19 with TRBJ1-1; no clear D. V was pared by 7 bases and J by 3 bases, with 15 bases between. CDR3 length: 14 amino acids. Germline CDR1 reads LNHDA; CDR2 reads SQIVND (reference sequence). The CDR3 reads CASTTRGPYTEAFF. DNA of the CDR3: TGTGCCAGTACCACCCGAGGGCCATACACTGAAGCTTTCTTT.

This CDR3 reads CSVRRTVENTEAFF. CDR3 in DNA: TGCAGCGTCCGTCGGACAGTCGAGAACACTGAAGCTTTCTTT. The genes are TRBV29-1 and TRBJ1-1; maybe TRBD1 (6 bases). This CDR3 region has 14 residues. Deletions cut 6 bases from V and 1 base from J, with 15 bases between. Germline CDR1 SQVTM, CDR2 ANQGSEA. The full variable domain, completed using reference TRBV29-1 and TRBJ1-1, is SAVISQKPSRDICQRGTSLTIQCQVDSQVTMMFWYRQQPGQSLTLIATANQGSEATYESGFVIDKFPISRPNLTFSTLTVSNMSPEDSSIYLCSVRRTVENTEAFFGQGTRLTVV.

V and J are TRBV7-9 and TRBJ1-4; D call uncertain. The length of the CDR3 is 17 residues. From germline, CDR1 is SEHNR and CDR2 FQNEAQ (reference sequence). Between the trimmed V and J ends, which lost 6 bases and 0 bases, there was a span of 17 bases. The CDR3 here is CASRRLPASATNEKLFF. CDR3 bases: TGTGCCAGCAGACGCCTTCCGGCATCAGCAACTAATGAAAAACTGTTTTTT.

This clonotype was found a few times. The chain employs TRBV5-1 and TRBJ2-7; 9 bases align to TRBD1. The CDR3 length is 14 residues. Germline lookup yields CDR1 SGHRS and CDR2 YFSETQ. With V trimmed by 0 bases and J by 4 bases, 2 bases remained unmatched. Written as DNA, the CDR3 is TGCGCCAGCAGCTTGGAGGGACAGGGTTACGAGCAGTACTTC. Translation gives CASSLEGQGYEQYF.

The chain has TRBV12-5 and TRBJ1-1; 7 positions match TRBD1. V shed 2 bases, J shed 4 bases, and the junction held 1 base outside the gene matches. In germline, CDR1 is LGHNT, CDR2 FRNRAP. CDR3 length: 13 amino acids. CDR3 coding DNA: TGTGCTAGTGGTTTGCCAGGGGGCACTGAAGCTTTCTTT. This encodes CASGLPGGTEAFF.

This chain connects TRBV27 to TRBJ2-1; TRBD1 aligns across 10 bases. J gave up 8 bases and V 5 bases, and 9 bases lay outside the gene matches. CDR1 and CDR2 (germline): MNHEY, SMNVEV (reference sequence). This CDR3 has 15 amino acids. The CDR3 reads CASSNPGTGVDEQFF. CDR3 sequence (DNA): TGTGCCAGCAGTAACCCCGGGACAGGGGTCGATGAGCAGTTCTTC.

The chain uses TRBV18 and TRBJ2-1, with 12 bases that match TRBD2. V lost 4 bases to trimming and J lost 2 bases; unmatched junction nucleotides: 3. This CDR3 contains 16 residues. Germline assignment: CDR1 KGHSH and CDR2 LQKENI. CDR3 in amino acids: CASSLRLAGAYNEQFF. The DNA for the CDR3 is TGTGCCAGCTCACTGAGACTAGCGGGAGCCTACAATGAGCAGTTCTTC.

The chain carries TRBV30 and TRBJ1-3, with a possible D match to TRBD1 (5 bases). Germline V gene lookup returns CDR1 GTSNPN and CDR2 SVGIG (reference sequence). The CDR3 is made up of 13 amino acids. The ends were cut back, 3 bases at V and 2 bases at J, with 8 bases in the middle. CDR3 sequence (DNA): TGTGCCTGGAGGACAGAGCCTGGAAACACCATATATTTT. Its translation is CAWRTEPGNTIYF.

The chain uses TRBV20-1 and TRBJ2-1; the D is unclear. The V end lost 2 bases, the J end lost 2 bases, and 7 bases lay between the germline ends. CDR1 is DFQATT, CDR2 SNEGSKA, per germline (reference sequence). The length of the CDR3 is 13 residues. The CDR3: CSARNGPYNEQFF. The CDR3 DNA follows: TGCAGTGCTAGAAATGGGCCCTACAATGAGCAGTTCTTC.

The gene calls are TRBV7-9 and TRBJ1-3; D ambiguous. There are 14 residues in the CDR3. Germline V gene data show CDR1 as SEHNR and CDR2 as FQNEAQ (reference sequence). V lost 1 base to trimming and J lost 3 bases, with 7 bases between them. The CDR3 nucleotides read TGTGCCAGCAGCTTAGTTGGGTTTGGAAACACCATATATTTT. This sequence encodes CASSLVGFGNTIYF.

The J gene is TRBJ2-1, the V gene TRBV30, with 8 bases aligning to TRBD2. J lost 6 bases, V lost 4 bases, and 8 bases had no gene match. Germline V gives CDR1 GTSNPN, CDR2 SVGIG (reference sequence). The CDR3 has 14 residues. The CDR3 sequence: CAWKLSGSANEQFF. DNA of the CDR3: TGTGCCTGGAAACTAAGCGGGAGCGCCAATGAGCAGTTCTTC.

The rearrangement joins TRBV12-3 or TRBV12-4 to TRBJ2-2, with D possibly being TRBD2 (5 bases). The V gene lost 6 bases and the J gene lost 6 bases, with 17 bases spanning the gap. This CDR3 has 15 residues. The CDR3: CASSHTRGWPGELFF. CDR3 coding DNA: TGTGCCAGCAGCCATACTAGAGGGTGGCCCGGGGAGCTGTTTTTT.

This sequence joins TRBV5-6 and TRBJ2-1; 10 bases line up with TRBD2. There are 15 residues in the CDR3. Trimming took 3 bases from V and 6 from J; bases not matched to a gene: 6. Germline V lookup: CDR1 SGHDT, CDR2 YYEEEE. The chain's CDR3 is CASSSPGLAINEQFF. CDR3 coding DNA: TGTGCCAGCAGCTCCCCGGGACTAGCGATCAATGAGCAGTTCTTC.

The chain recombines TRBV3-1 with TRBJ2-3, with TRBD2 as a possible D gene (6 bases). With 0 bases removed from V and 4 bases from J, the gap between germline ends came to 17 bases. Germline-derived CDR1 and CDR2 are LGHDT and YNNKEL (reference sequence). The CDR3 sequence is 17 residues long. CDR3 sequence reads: CASSQDWGEPPADTQYF. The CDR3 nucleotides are TGTGCCAGCAGCCAAGACTGGGGGGAGCCCCCCGCAGATACGCAGTATTTT.

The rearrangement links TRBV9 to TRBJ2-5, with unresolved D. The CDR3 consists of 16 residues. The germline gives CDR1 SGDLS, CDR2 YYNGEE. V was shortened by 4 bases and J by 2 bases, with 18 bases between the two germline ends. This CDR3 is CASSPRKGALQETQYF. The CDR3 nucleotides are TGTGCCAGCAGCCCCCGAAAGGGCGCACTTCAAGAGACCCAGTACTTC. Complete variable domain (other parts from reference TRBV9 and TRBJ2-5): DSGVTQTPKHLITATGQRVTLRCSPRSGDLSVYWYQQSLDQGLQFLIQYYNGEERAKGNILERFSAQQFPDLHSELNLSSLELGDSALYFCASSPRKGALQETQYFGPGTRLLVL.

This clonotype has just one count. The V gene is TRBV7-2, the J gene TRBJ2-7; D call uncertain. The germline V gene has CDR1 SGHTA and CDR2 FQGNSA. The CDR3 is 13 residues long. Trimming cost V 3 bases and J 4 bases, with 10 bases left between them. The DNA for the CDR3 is TGTGCCAGCAGCTTTCGGCAGCCGTACGAGCAGTACTTC. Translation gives CASSFRQPYEQYF.

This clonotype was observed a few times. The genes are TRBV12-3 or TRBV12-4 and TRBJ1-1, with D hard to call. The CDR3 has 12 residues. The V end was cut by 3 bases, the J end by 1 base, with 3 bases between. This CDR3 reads CASSFGNTEAFF. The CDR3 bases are TGTGCCAGCAGTTTTGGGAACACTGAAGCTTTCTTT.

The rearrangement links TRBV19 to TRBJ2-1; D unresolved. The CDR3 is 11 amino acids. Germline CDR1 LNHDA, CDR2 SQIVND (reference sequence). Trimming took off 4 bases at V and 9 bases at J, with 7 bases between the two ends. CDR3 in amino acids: CASSTEGEQFF. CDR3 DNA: TGTGCCAGTAGTACCGAAGGTGAGCAGTTCTTC. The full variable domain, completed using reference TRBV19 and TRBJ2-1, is DGGITQSPKYLFRKEGQNVTLSCEQNLNHDAMYWYRQDPGQGLRLIYYSQIVNDFQKGDIAEGYSVSREKKESFPLTVTSAQKNPTAFYLCASSTEGEQFFGPGTRLTVL.

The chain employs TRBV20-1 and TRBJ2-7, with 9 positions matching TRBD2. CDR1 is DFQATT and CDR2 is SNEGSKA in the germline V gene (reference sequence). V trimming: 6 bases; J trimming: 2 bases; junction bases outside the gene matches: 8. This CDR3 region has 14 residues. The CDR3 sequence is CSALAGVRPYEQYF. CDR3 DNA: TGCAGTGCGTTAGCGGGGGTTAGACCCTACGAGCAGTACTTC.

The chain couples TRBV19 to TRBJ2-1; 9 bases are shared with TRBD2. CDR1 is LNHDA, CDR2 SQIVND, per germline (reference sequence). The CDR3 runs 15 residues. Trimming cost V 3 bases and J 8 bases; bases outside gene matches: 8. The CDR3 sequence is CASSIWGGRADEQFF. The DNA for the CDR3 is TGTGCCAGTAGTATCTGGGGCGGGAGGGCCGATGAGCAGTTCTTC.